These T cell receptor beta chains were read from a single sample in a study of shared clonotypes between healthy human individuals. Profiling relied on immunoSEQ multiplex PCR, and the TCRdb table lists in-frame clones only, not all of them. The sample has about 690,000 clones; roughly 87% are singletons. The sample consisted of memory CD8+ T cells from PBMCs. All receptors come from a man aged 18 to 29 in good health. Some clones in this sample may be carry-over from other donors' samples. Both conserved end residues are part of each CDR3.

j_call v_call cdr3_length cdr3_aa
TRBJ2-5 TRBV29-1 9 CSAQGLQYF
TRBJ1-3 TRBV25-1 12 CASSGIWNTIYF
TRBJ2-5 TRBV7-9 18 CASSLKGSTSGFQETQYF
TRBJ2-2 TRBV29-1 14 CSVVGGLNTGELFF
TRBJ1-1 TRBV30 12 CAWSPVNTEAFF
TRBJ2-1 TRBV28 15 CASSFYWTTANEQFF
TRBJ1-1 TRBV5-6 16 CASSWYQGARITEAFF
TRBJ2-5 TRBV30 13 CAWSTSYRETQYF
TRBJ2-1 TRBV12-5 12 CASGAPWDEQFF
TRBJ1-1 TRBV19 14 CASSWGRMNTEAFF
TRBJ2-5 TRBV28 14 CASSFMRDGETQYF
TRBJ1-1 TRBV5-6 13 CASSLVLNTEVFF
TRBJ2-2 TRBV5-1 15 CASNPGLGEAGELFF
TRBJ1-1 TRBV13 15 CASSVWTGGNTEAFF
TRBJ1-1 TRBV5-1 12 CASSLVGVEAFF
TRBJ2-7 TRBV27 13 CATRPGKAYEQYF
TRBJ2-7 TRBV28 15 CASSSPGQGANEQYF
TRBJ2-3 TRBV28 16 CASSRLFLVETDTQYF
TRBJ2-2 TRBV7-7 13 CASSARHTGELFF
TRBJ2-1 TRBV7-3 15 CASSLRDRGLNEQFF
TRBJ1-1 TRBV28 14 CASSEHGRVTEAFF
NA TRBV11-2 12 CASSLRAYEQYF
TRBJ2-1 TRBV27 17 CASSFSPGLAGMGEQFF
TRBJ2-1 TRBV11-3 16 CASSSYSGRERNEQFF
TRBJ2-2 TRBV6-1 13 CASQDGGTGELFF
TRBJ2-2 TRBV6-6 11 CASTPGGELFF
TRBJ2-5 TRBV9 17 CASSGPRTGDGWETQYF
TRBJ2-1 TRBV11-2 14 CASSLGLAGGEQFF
TRBJ2-7 TRBV15 14 CATSRQENYYEQYF
TRBJ1-1 TRBV19 14 CASRFNSGYTEAFF
TRBJ1-2 TRBV29-1 13 CSVDGRGLEGYTF
TRBJ1-5 TRBV6-1 16 CASSDPKGVGNQPQHF
TRBJ2-1 TRBV7-2 16 CASSPWTSGKGNEQFF
TRBJ2-3 TRBV28 19 CASSPVRTSGNFWADTQYF
TRBJ2-1 TRBV6-5 16 CASSYSGGPSYNEQFF
TRBJ2-7 TRBV2 17 CASSDSYSGGSSYEQYF
TRBJ2-2 TRBV5-1 13 CASSLDRPGELFF
TRBJ1-6 TRBV30 13 CAESTGGRSPLHF
TRBJ2-3 TRBV10-3 14 CAISEENTGDTQYF
TRBJ1-2 TRBV5-6 13 CASSLGGNYGYTF
TRBJ1-2 TRBV6-5 12 CASRTGGGGYTF
TRBJ1-3 TRBV19 14 CASSPRSSGNTIYF
TRBJ2-5 TRBV5-1 16 CASSLASGRAGETQYF
TRBJ1-2 TRBV7-9 13 CASSPDRFYGYTF
TRBJ1-1 TRBV5-1 13 CASSLNPITEAFF
NA TRBV7-9 16 CASSLVSAESSYEQYF
TRBJ2-1 TRBV4-1 15 CASSQELAGYNEQFF
TRBJ2-2 TRBV5-6 15 CASSPWRAGTGELFF
TRBJ2-7 TRBV7-2 13 CASRFGQGYEQYF
TRBJ2-1 TRBV29-1 15 CSVDPSGTGANEQFF
TRBJ2-2 TRBV9 13 CASSPRSTGELFF
TRBJ2-3 TRBV9 16 CASSVATSGSPDTQYF